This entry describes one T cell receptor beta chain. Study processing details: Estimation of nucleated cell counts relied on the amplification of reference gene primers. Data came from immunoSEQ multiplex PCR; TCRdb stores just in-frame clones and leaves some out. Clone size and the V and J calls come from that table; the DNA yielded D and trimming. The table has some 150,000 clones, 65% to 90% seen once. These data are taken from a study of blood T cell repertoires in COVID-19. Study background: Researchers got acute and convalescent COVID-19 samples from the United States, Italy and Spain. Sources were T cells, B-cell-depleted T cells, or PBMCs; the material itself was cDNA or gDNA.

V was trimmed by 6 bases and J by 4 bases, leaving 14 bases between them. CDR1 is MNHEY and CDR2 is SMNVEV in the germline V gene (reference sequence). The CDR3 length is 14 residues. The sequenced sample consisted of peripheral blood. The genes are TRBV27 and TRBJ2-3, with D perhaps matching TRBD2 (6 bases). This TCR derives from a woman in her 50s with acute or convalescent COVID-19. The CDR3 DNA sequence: TGTGCCAGCAGGCGGGACTTTCGCGCAGATACGCAGTATTTT. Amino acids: CASRRDFRADTQYF.